The rows below give T cell receptor beta chains drawn from one sample of a study of memory CD8 T cells in hepatitis C reinfection. Measured with immunoSEQ multiplex PCR; TCRdb has only the in-frame clones, and not every one. The table records 45,000 to 65,000 clones, around 92% of them present only once. Sequencing input: naive CD8+ T cells sorted from blood. These receptors all stem from a man aged 18 to 30 with hepatitis C virus infection. Each CDR3 is given with its conserved first and last residue. Each record gives: clone size, J gene, V gene, D gene, CDR3 protein, CDR3 DNA. D genes are given only for firm matches. Some rows mark clone size as missing; the rest say once, few, many or name a class of expanded clone.

clone_size: NA
j_call: TRBJ2-7
v_call: TRBV27
d_call: TRBD2
cdr3_aa: CASSLSGRAHEQYF
cdr3_nt: TGTGCCAGCAGTTTGAGCGGGAGGGCCCACGAGCAGTACTTC

clone_size: NA
j_call: TRBJ1-1
v_call: TRBV4-1
d_call: TRBD1
cdr3_aa: CASSQLVLGGGRMNTEAFF
cdr3_nt: TGCGCCAGCAGCCAATTGGTTTTAGGGGGCGGCCGAATGAACACTGAAGCTTTCTTT

clone_size: NA
j_call: TRBJ1-6
v_call: TRBV28
d_call: NA
cdr3_aa: CASSPGWSPLHF
cdr3_nt: TGTGCCAGCAGTCCCGGGTGGTCACCCCTCCACTTT

clone_size: NA
j_call: TRBJ2-2
v_call: TRBV11-3
d_call: NA
cdr3_aa: CASSSPRGQSTGELFF
cdr3_nt: TGTGCCAGCAGCTCCCCACGGGGACAAAGCACCGGGGAGCTGTTTTTT

clone_size: NA
j_call: TRBJ1-1
v_call: TRBV6-5
d_call: NA
cdr3_aa: CASSYAAAEAFF
cdr3_nt: TGTGCCAGCAGTTATGCTGCAGCTGAAGCTTTCTTT

clone_size: NA
j_call: TRBJ2-2
v_call: TRBV7-9
d_call: NA
cdr3_aa: CASSSSGNTGELFF
cdr3_nt: TGTGCCAGCAGCTCATCCGGGAACACCGGGGAGCTGTTTTTT

clone_size: NA
j_call: TRBJ2-1
v_call: TRBV2
d_call: NA
cdr3_aa: CASSGSSDIYNEQFF
cdr3_nt: TGTGCCAGCAGCGGCTCTAGCGACATTTACAATGAGCAGTTCTTC

clone_size: NA
j_call: TRBJ2-7
v_call: TRBV10-1
d_call: TRBD2
cdr3_aa: CASSRTSGSSYEQYF
cdr3_nt: TGCGCCAGCAGCCGGACTAGCGGAAGCTCCTACGAGCAGTACTTC

clone_size: NA
j_call: TRBJ1-3
v_call: TRBV28
d_call: NA
cdr3_aa: CASGSGNTIYF
cdr3_nt: TGTGCCAGCGGCTCGGGAAACACCATATATTTT

clone_size: NA
j_call: TRBJ2-7
v_call: TRBV7-6
d_call: NA
cdr3_aa: CASSLSSFTYEQYF
cdr3_nt: TGTGCCAGCAGCTTGAGTTCCTTCACCTACGAGCAGTACTTC

clone_size: NA
j_call: TRBJ1-2
v_call: TRBV7-8
d_call: TRBD1
cdr3_aa: CASSHGQGDYGYTF
cdr3_nt: TGTGCCAGCAGCCACGGACAGGGGGACTATGGCTACACCTTC

clone_size: once
j_call: TRBJ2-7
v_call: TRBV5-5
d_call: NA
cdr3_aa: CASSLASAGEQYF
cdr3_nt: TGTGCCAGCAGCTTGGCCAGCGCGGGCGAGCAGTACTTC

clone_size: NA
j_call: TRBJ2-1
v_call: TRBV13
d_call: NA
cdr3_aa: CASSPGSGGAFF
cdr3_nt: TGTGCCAGCAGCCCAGGTTCGGGGGGCGCGTTCTTC

clone_size: NA
j_call: TRBJ1-2
v_call: TRBV4-1
d_call: TRBD1
cdr3_aa: CASSPTPGQTSDGYTF
cdr3_nt: TGCGCCAGCAGCCCCACCCCGGGACAGACTTCAGATGGCTACACCTTC

clone_size: NA
j_call: TRBJ2-1
v_call: TRBV18
d_call: NA
cdr3_aa: CASSPTGGSYNEQFF
cdr3_nt: TGTGCCAGCTCACCGACTGGCGGCTCCTACAATGAGCAGTTCTTC

clone_size: NA
j_call: TRBJ2-2
v_call: TRBV4-2
d_call: NA
cdr3_aa: CASSPLGETGELFF
cdr3_nt: TGTGCCAGCAGCCCCCTCGGAGAGACCGGGGAGCTGTTTTTT

clone_size: NA
j_call: TRBJ2-7
v_call: TRBV6-5
d_call: TRBD2
cdr3_aa: CASRMGLAAYEQYF
cdr3_nt: TGTGCCAGCAGAATGGGACTAGCGGCCTACGAGCAGTACTTC

clone_size: NA
j_call: TRBJ2-1
v_call: TRBV19
d_call: TRBD2
cdr3_aa: CASSIGTIEQFF
cdr3_nt: TGTGCCAGTAGTATCGGGACTATAGAGCAGTTCTTC

clone_size: NA
j_call: TRBJ2-7
v_call: TRBV29-1
d_call: TRBD2
cdr3_aa: CSVPKTSGSLDEQYF
cdr3_nt: TGCAGCGTCCCGAAGACTAGCGGGAGTTTAGACGAGCAGTACTTC

clone_size: NA
j_call: TRBJ1-1
v_call: TRBV6-1
d_call: TRBD1
cdr3_aa: CASGGTGAEAFF
cdr3_nt: TGTGCCAGCGGTGGGACAGGGGCCGAAGCTTTCTTT

clone_size: few
j_call: TRBJ1-5
v_call: TRBV6-1
d_call: NA
cdr3_aa: CASSELRENQPQHF
cdr3_nt: TGTGCCAGCAGTGAATTGAGGGAAAATCAGCCCCAGCATTTT

clone_size: NA
j_call: TRBJ2-3
v_call: TRBV5-4
d_call: TRBD2
cdr3_aa: CASSSGLAGVGTDTQYF
cdr3_nt: TGTGCCAGCAGCTCCGGACTAGCGGGGGTGGGCACAGATACGCAGTATTTT

clone_size: once
j_call: TRBJ2-7
v_call: TRBV13
d_call: NA
cdr3_aa: CASSSTPSYEQYF
cdr3_nt: TGTGCCAGCAGCTCGACACCTTCCTACGAGCAGTACTTC

clone_size: NA
j_call: TRBJ2-7
v_call: TRBV6-5
d_call: NA
cdr3_aa: CASSRGLPTYEQYF
cdr3_nt: TGTGCCAGCAGCCGCGGACTACCGACCTACGAGCAGTACTTC

clone_size: NA
j_call: TRBJ2-5
v_call: TRBV7-4
d_call: TRBD1
cdr3_aa: CASSLGGQEAVETQYF
cdr3_nt: TGTGCCAGCAGCTTAGGCGGACAGGAGGCTGTAGAGACCCAGTACTTC

clone_size: NA
j_call: TRBJ2-5
v_call: TRBV9
d_call: TRBD2
cdr3_aa: CASTEAGGHGETQYF
cdr3_nt: TGTGCCAGCACCGAGGCGGGAGGCCACGGAGAGACCCAGTACTTC

clone_size: NA
j_call: TRBJ2-6
v_call: TRBV7-6
d_call: NA
cdr3_aa: CASSLMTGPSGANVLTF
cdr3_nt: TGTGCCAGCAGCTTAATGACAGGACCCTCTGGGGCCAACGTCCTGACTTTC

clone_size: NA
j_call: TRBJ1-4
v_call: TRBV6-6
d_call: TRBD1
cdr3_aa: CASSSEHRGNEKLFF
cdr3_nt: TGTGCCAGCAGTTCTGAGCACAGGGGGAATGAAAAACTGTTTTTT

clone_size: NA
j_call: TRBJ1-6
v_call: TRBV28
d_call: TRBD1
cdr3_aa: CASSPGQPNSPLHF
cdr3_nt: TGTGCCAGCAGTCCGGGACAGCCTAATTCACCCCTCCACTTT

clone_size: NA
j_call: TRBJ2-1
v_call: TRBV19
d_call: TRBD2
cdr3_aa: CASSMSGGEEFF
cdr3_nt: TGTGCCAGTAGTATGAGCGGGGGCGAGGAGTTCTTC

clone_size: NA
j_call: TRBJ1-4
v_call: TRBV7-9
d_call: NA
cdr3_aa: CASRQGPNEKLFF
cdr3_nt: TGTGCCAGCAGACAGGGCCCGAATGAAAAACTGTTTTTT

clone_size: NA
j_call: TRBJ2-1
v_call: TRBV11-2
d_call: NA
cdr3_aa: CASSLVSSWLQFF
cdr3_nt: TGTGCCAGCAGCTTAGTGTCTAGTTGGTTGCAGTTCTTC

clone_size: NA
j_call: TRBJ2-4
v_call: TRBV6-5
d_call: TRBD1
cdr3_aa: CAVRDSTAIQYF
cdr3_nt: TGTGCCGTCCGGGACAGCACAGCCATTCAGTACTTC

clone_size: NA
j_call: TRBJ1-1
v_call: TRBV19
d_call: NA
cdr3_aa: CASTSWRTEAFF
cdr3_nt: TGTGCCAGTACTTCCTGGAGAACTGAAGCTTTCTTT

clone_size: once
j_call: TRBJ1-3
v_call: TRBV28
d_call: TRBD1
cdr3_aa: CASSQDREGSGNTIYF
cdr3_nt: TGTGCCAGCAGCCAGGACAGGGAGGGCTCTGGAAACACCATATATTTT

clone_size: NA
j_call: TRBJ1-1
v_call: TRBV19
d_call: NA
cdr3_aa: CAGREGPNTEAFF
cdr3_nt: TGTGCCGGGCGGGAGGGCCCGAACACTGAAGCTTTCTTT

clone_size: NA
j_call: TRBJ2-7
v_call: TRBV19
d_call: NA
cdr3_aa: CAGSPGETVPYEQYF
cdr3_nt: TGTGCCGGTAGCCCTGGGGAGACCGTACCGTACGAGCAGTACTTC

clone_size: NA
j_call: TRBJ2-7
v_call: TRBV5-4
d_call: NA
cdr3_aa: CASSVHSGSYEQYF
cdr3_nt: TGTGCCAGCAGCGTCCATAGCGGATCCTACGAGCAGTACTTC